The rows below give T cell receptor beta chains drawn from one sample of a study of T cells in Graves' hyperthyroidism and ophthalmopathy. Via MiXCR, TCRdb re-called the multiplex PCR reads, giving one row per CDR3 protein. This table holds almost 250,000 distinct CDR3 sequences, approximately 24% found once. What was sequenced was blood. These receptors came from a woman aged 40 to 55 with Graves' ophthalmopathy. Each CDR3 is given with its conserved first and last residue. D genes are given only for firm matches. The size of a clone is reported for some rows only, either as once, few or many, or as a class for expanded clones.

j_call: TRBJ2-7; clone_size: .; d_call: TRBD1; v_call: TRBV20-1; cdr3_aa: CSARDRTYEQYF; cdr3_nt: TGCAGTGCTCGGGACAGAACCTACGAGCAGTACTTC
j_call: TRBJ1-2; clone_size: many; d_call: .; v_call: TRBV5-1; cdr3_aa: CASSLELGHSNGYTF; cdr3_nt: TGCGCCAGCAGCTTGGAGCTAGGCCATTCTAATGGCTACACCTTC
j_call: TRBJ2-5; clone_size: few; d_call: TRBD2; v_call: TRBV28; cdr3_aa: CASSPGGSMETQYF; cdr3_nt: TGTGCCAGCAGTCCCGGGGGGAGTATGGAGACCCAGTACTTC
j_call: TRBJ2-5; clone_size: .; d_call: .; v_call: TRBV7-2; cdr3_aa: CASSLSSSYQETQYF; cdr3_nt: TGTGCCAGCAGCTTATCTTCCAGCTACCAAGAGACCCAGTACTTC
j_call: TRBJ2-7; clone_size: .; d_call: .; v_call: TRBV28; cdr3_aa: CASTSDLFFNEQYF; cdr3_nt: TGTGCCAGCACCAGTGATTTGTTCTTCAACGAGCAGTACTTC
j_call: TRBJ2-7; clone_size: many; d_call: TRBD2; v_call: TRBV5-1; cdr3_aa: CASSREGVPYEQYF; cdr3_nt: TGCGCCAGCAGCCGGGAGGGGGTCCCCTACGAGCAGTACTTC
j_call: TRBJ1-4; clone_size: .; d_call: TRBD1; v_call: TRBV6-1; cdr3_aa: CASSDTRGFEKLFF; cdr3_nt: TGTGCCAGCAGTGATACCAGGGGGTTCGAAAAACTGTTTTTT
j_call: TRBJ2-7; clone_size: .; d_call: TRBD2; v_call: TRBV11-2; cdr3_aa: CASSMGLAGVTYEQYF; cdr3_nt: TGTGCCAGCAGCATGGGACTAGCGGGGGTAACCTACGAGCAGTACTTC
j_call: TRBJ2-7; clone_size: many; d_call: .; v_call: TRBV6-5; cdr3_aa: CASSYSTGSSYEQYF; cdr3_nt: TGTGCCAGCAGCTATAGTACAGGGAGCTCCTACGAGCAGTACTTC
j_call: TRBJ1-3; clone_size: many; d_call: .; v_call: TRBV4-1; cdr3_aa: CASSQERRGAYSGNTIYF; cdr3_nt: TGCGCCAGCAGCCAAGAGAGGAGGGGGGCCTATTCTGGAAACACCATATATTTT
j_call: TRBJ1-5; clone_size: .; d_call: .; v_call: TRBV28; cdr3_aa: CAVPNISGGNQPQHF; cdr3_nt: TGTGCCGTCCCTAATATTAGCGGGGGCAATCAGCCCCAGCATTTT
j_call: TRBJ2-5; clone_size: .; d_call: TRBD2; v_call: TRBV6-2/TRBV6-3; cdr3_aa: CASEGLAGGGETQYF; cdr3_nt: TGTGCCAGCGAGGGACTAGCGGGCGGGGGAGAGACCCAGTACTTC
j_call: TRBJ1-2; clone_size: many; d_call: .; v_call: TRBV6-4; cdr3_aa: CASGTLHYGYTF; cdr3_nt: TGTGCCAGCGGGACCTTACACTATGGCTACACCTTC
j_call: TRBJ2-7; clone_size: many; d_call: .; v_call: TRBV5-1; cdr3_aa: CASSPIVGDEQYF; cdr3_nt: TGCGCCAGCAGCCCCATAGTGGGGGACGAGCAGTACTTC
j_call: TRBJ2-7; clone_size: .; d_call: TRBD2; v_call: TRBV11-2; cdr3_aa: CASSQTSGIHEQYF; cdr3_nt: TGTGCCAGCAGCCAGACTAGCGGGATCCACGAGCAGTACTTC
j_call: TRBJ1-2; clone_size: many; d_call: .; v_call: TRBV15; cdr3_aa: CATSIRQASYGYTF; cdr3_nt: TGTGCCACCAGCATCAGACAGGCGTCCTATGGCTACACCTTC
j_call: TRBJ2-5; clone_size: few; d_call: TRBD2; v_call: TRBV20-1; cdr3_aa: CSASGSRGGVETQYF; cdr3_nt: TGCAGTGCTAGTGGATCGCGGGGGGGCGTTGAGACCCAGTACTTC
j_call: TRBJ1-2; clone_size: many; d_call: .; v_call: TRBV12-3/TRBV12-4; cdr3_aa: CASSHRQNLNYGYTF; cdr3_nt: TGTGCCAGCAGTCACAGACAGAACCTAAACTATGGCTACACCTTC
j_call: TRBJ1-2; clone_size: many; d_call: TRBD1; v_call: TRBV7-8; cdr3_aa: CASSRNGQGNYGYTF; cdr3_nt: TGTGCCAGCAGCCGAAACGGACAGGGGAACTATGGCTACACCTTC
j_call: TRBJ2-2; clone_size: many; d_call: .; v_call: TRBV4-1; cdr3_aa: CASSPTAGTGELFF; cdr3_nt: TGCGCCAGCAGCCCCACCGCGGGAACCGGGGAGCTGTTTTTT
j_call: TRBJ1-5; clone_size: many; d_call: .; v_call: TRBV9; cdr3_aa: CASSVFGGKINQPQHF; cdr3_nt: TGTGCCAGCAGCGTATTCGGGGGCAAGATAAATCAGCCCCAGCATTTT
j_call: TRBJ2-7; clone_size: .; d_call: .; v_call: TRBV6-2/TRBV6-3; cdr3_aa: CASKQSGHEQYF; cdr3_nt: TGTGCCAGCAAACAAAGTGGGCACGAGCAGTACTTC
j_call: TRBJ2-5; clone_size: many; d_call: .; v_call: TRBV6-2/TRBV6-3; cdr3_aa: CASGRSWGAQTQYF; cdr3_nt: TGTGCCAGCGGAAGATCTTGGGGCGCGCAGACCCAGTACTTC
j_call: TRBJ2-7; clone_size: many; d_call: .; v_call: TRBV24-1; cdr3_aa: CATSAHSSYEQYF; cdr3_nt: TGTGCCACCAGTGCCCACAGCTCCTACGAGCAGTACTTC
j_call: TRBJ2-7; clone_size: many; d_call: .; v_call: TRBV6-5; cdr3_aa: CASSYLGATDEQYF; cdr3_nt: TGTGCCAGCAGTTACTTGGGGGCAACGGACGAGCAGTACTTC
j_call: TRBJ2-7; clone_size: .; d_call: TRBD2; v_call: TRBV12-3/TRBV12-4; cdr3_aa: CASSLLAGALYEQYF; cdr3_nt: TGTGCCAGCAGTCTGCTAGCGGGAGCCCTCTACGAGCAGTACTTC
j_call: TRBJ1-1; clone_size: many; d_call: .; v_call: TRBV4-2; cdr3_aa: CASSQERGTEAFF; cdr3_nt: TGTGCCAGCAGCCAAGAACGGGGGACTGAAGCTTTCTTT
j_call: TRBJ2-5; clone_size: many; d_call: .; v_call: TRBV14; cdr3_aa: CASSQRGAVIQETQYF; cdr3_nt: TGTGCCAGCAGCCAGAGGGGTGCGGTCATCCAAGAGACCCAGTACTTC
j_call: TRBJ1-1; clone_size: many; d_call: TRBD1; v_call: TRBV20-1; cdr3_aa: CRGGQGANTEAFF; cdr3_nt: TGCAGGGGGGGACAGGGGGCCAACACTGAAGCTTTCTTT
j_call: TRBJ2-7; clone_size: .; d_call: TRBD2; v_call: TRBV12-3/TRBV12-4; cdr3_aa: CASSSLPPSSGSFPYEQYF; cdr3_nt: TGTGCCAGCAGTTCCCTCCCACCGTCCAGCGGGAGTTTCCCCTACGAGCAGTACTTC
j_call: TRBJ2-7; clone_size: .; d_call: .; v_call: TRBV6-1; cdr3_aa: CASAGRVSYEQYF; cdr3_nt: TGTGCCAGCGCCGGTCGGGTCTCCTACGAGCAGTACTTC
j_call: TRBJ2-7; clone_size: many; d_call: .; v_call: TRBV20-1; cdr3_aa: CSASGTVSSYEQYF; cdr3_nt: TGCAGTGCTAGTGGGACGGTGAGCTCCTACGAGCAGTACTTC
j_call: TRBJ2-5; clone_size: .; d_call: TRBD2; v_call: TRBV6-1; cdr3_aa: CASRGLAGGDRKETQYF; cdr3_nt: TGTGCCAGCAGGGGGCTGGCGGGAGGGGATAGGAAAGAGACCCAGTACTTC
j_call: TRBJ2-2; clone_size: many; d_call: .; v_call: TRBV27; cdr3_aa: CASSLSITGELFF; cdr3_nt: TGTGCCAGCAGCTTGTCTATCACCGGGGAGCTGTTTTTT
j_call: TRBJ2-2; clone_size: many; d_call: TRBD1; v_call: TRBV24-1; cdr3_aa: CATSDLRGPGGSGRGTGELFF; cdr3_nt: TGTGCCACCAGTGATTTGAGAGGGCCAGGGGGCAGCGGGCGAGGCACCGGGGAGCTGTTTTTT
j_call: TRBJ2-5; clone_size: many; d_call: TRBD2; v_call: TRBV6-2/TRBV6-3; cdr3_aa: CASSYFLAGPQETQYF; cdr3_nt: TGTGCCAGCAGTTACTTTCTAGCGGGGCCACAAGAGACCCAGTACTTC
j_call: TRBJ2-7; clone_size: many; d_call: .; v_call: TRBV2; cdr3_aa: CASKTTTNTYEQYF; cdr3_nt: TGTGCCAGCAAAACAACCACCAATACCTACGAGCAGTACTTC
j_call: TRBJ1-2; clone_size: .; d_call: TRBD1; v_call: TRBV4-1; cdr3_aa: CASSQEPPGQGGYGYTF; cdr3_nt: TGCGCCAGCAGCCAAGAACCTCCGGGACAGGGGGGCTATGGCTACACCTTC
j_call: TRBJ2-7; clone_size: many; d_call: TRBD2; v_call: TRBV11-2; cdr3_aa: CASSLTLGGTSIYYEQYF; cdr3_nt: TGTGCCAGCAGCCTGACCTTGGGGGGGACTAGCATTTACTACGAGCAGTACTTC
j_call: TRBJ1-5; clone_size: few; d_call: TRBD1; v_call: TRBV27; cdr3_aa: CASRDRVGVQPQHF; cdr3_nt: TGTGCCAGCAGGGACAGGGTTGGCGTTCAGCCCCAGCATTTT
j_call: TRBJ2-7; clone_size: many; d_call: .; v_call: TRBV28; cdr3_aa: CASSPPGGPTYEQYF; cdr3_nt: TGTGCCAGCAGTCCCCCGGGGGGCCCAACCTACGAGCAGTACTTC
j_call: TRBJ2-2; clone_size: many; d_call: TRBD1; v_call: TRBV12-5; cdr3_aa: CASGLKTGDTGELFF; cdr3_nt: TGTGCTAGTGGTTTGAAGACAGGGGACACCGGGGAGCTGTTTTTT
j_call: TRBJ2-5; clone_size: many; d_call: TRBD2; v_call: TRBV29-1; cdr3_aa: CSSGGTSGAGTQYF; cdr3_nt: TGCAGCTCAGGGGGGACTAGCGGGGCAGGGACCCAGTACTTC
j_call: TRBJ1-2; clone_size: few; d_call: TRBD1; v_call: TRBV28; cdr3_aa: CASRRQGTTAYGYTF; cdr3_nt: TGTGCCAGCAGAAGACAGGGAACAACGGCCTATGGCTACACCTTC
j_call: TRBJ2-4; clone_size: many; d_call: .; v_call: TRBV20-1; cdr3_aa: CSAPDSLAKNIQYF; cdr3_nt: TGCAGTGCTCCTGACTCGCTAGCCAAAAACATTCAGTACTTC
j_call: TRBJ1-1; clone_size: many; d_call: TRBD1; v_call: TRBV6-6; cdr3_aa: CASSRLTGVGEAFF; cdr3_nt: TGTGCCAGCAGTAGACTGACAGGGGTTGGTGAAGCTTTCTTT
j_call: TRBJ2-5; clone_size: many; d_call: TRBD2; v_call: TRBV6-1; cdr3_aa: CASSVLAGIQETQYF; cdr3_nt: TGTGCCAGCAGTGTATTAGCGGGGATACAAGAGACCCAGTACTTC
j_call: TRBJ2-7; clone_size: .; d_call: .; v_call: TRBV5-1; cdr3_aa: CASSLPGDEQYF; cdr3_nt: TGCGCCAGCAGCCTTCCGGGAGACGAGCAGTACTTC
j_call: TRBJ1-5; clone_size: many; d_call: .; v_call: TRBV7-2; cdr3_aa: CASSLEGTTNQPQHF; cdr3_nt: TGTGCCAGCAGCTTGGAAGGGACAACCAATCAGCCCCAGCATTTT
j_call: TRBJ1-3; clone_size: many; d_call: TRBD1; v_call: TRBV9; cdr3_aa: CASSRQGVRNTIYF; cdr3_nt: TGTGCCAGCAGCCGACAGGGGGTTAGAAACACCATATATTTT
j_call: TRBJ2-7; clone_size: .; d_call: .; v_call: TRBV11-2; cdr3_aa: CASSLGGTGYEQYF; cdr3_nt: TGTGCCAGCAGCTTAGGAGGGACGGGCTACGAGCAGTACTTC
j_call: TRBJ1-4; clone_size: .; d_call: .; v_call: TRBV6-1; cdr3_aa: CASSEARWSTNEKLFF; cdr3_nt: TGTGCCAGCAGTGAAGCGAGGTGGTCGACTAATGAAAAACTGTTTTTT
j_call: TRBJ1-3; clone_size: few; d_call: .; v_call: TRBV28; cdr3_aa: CASSSKWGNTIYF; cdr3_nt: TGTGCCAGCAGTTCTAAGTGGGGAAACACCATATATTTT
j_call: TRBJ2-5; clone_size: many; d_call: TRBD2; v_call: TRBV28; cdr3_aa: CASTPFMGRESQETQYF; cdr3_nt: TGTGCCAGCACGCCCTTTATGGGGCGGGAGTCCCAAGAGACCCAGTACTTC
j_call: TRBJ2-2; clone_size: .; d_call: .; v_call: TRBV5-1; cdr3_aa: CASSFLENTGELFF; cdr3_nt: TGCGCCAGCAGCTTTTTGGAGAACACCGGGGAGCTGTTTTTT